This entry describes one TCR beta chain. The data are from a study of blood T cell repertoires in COVID-19. About the research overall: PBMCs, B-cell-depleted T cells, or T cells provided the cDNA or gDNA that made up the material.

Assay: immunoSEQ multiplex PCR; the TCRdb copy retains only in-frame clones and omits some. The profile shows a few hundred thousand clones, 80% to 90% of them singletons. The receptor was isolated from a woman aged 45-65 years with acute or convalescent COVID-19. Sequences were obtained from peripheral blood.

The CDR3 DNA sequence: TGCGCCAGCAGCCTGGGACTAGCGCCCAAGAACACCGGGGAGCTGTTTTTT. Its protein is CASSLGLAPKNTGELFF. This chain uses TRBV5-1 with TRBJ2-2; 10 bases are a match to TRBD2. The germline gives CDR1 SGHRS, CDR2 YFSETQ. The CDR3 is 17 residues long. The junction had 7 bases not matched to a gene; V was cut back by 4 bases and J by 1 base.